A single sample is the source of the 19 T cell receptor beta chains below, sequenced in a study of blood T cell repertoires in COVID-19. Clones were read by immunoSEQ multiplex PCR, and TCRdb kept only the in-frame ones, dropping some. The sample has around 350,000 clones, around nine tenths seen once. The sequenced sample was peripheral blood. The receptors here all came from a human donor in a cohort sampled during active COVID-19.

This clone was observed a handful of times. This chain connects TRBV4-1 to TRBJ2-7; the match to TRBD1 covers 9 bases. J gave up 2 bases and V 6 bases, and 5 bases lay outside the gene matches. The length of the CDR3 is 14 residues. Per the germline V gene, CDR1 is MGHRA and CDR2 is YSYEKL. This CDR3 is CASRGTGSAYEQYF. The CDR3 region has the DNA TGCGCCAGCAGGGGGACAGGGAGTGCCTACGAGCAGTACTTC.

The chain employs TRBV27 and TRBJ1-2; weak D call: TRBD1 (6 bases). Deletions cut 7 bases from V and 2 bases from J, with 14 bases between. This CDR3 contains 14 residues. Germline assignment: CDR1 MNHEY and CDR2 SMNVEV (reference sequence). The CDR3, as DNA: TGTGCCAGCACCGGGAACGGACAGAACTATGGCTACACCTTC. Residues: CASTGNGQNYGYTF.

The chain carries TRBV9 and TRBJ2-3, with 9 bases matching TRBD2. This CDR3 comprises 17 residues. The V gene's germline CDR1 is SGDLS and CDR2 YYNGEE. J gave up 4 bases and V 0 bases, and 9 bases lay outside the gene matches. The chain's CDR3 is CASSVGAGGPGADTQYF. The CDR3 bases are TGTGCCAGCAGCGTAGGTGCGGGGGGGCCGGGTGCAGATACGCAGTATTTT.

This clone was detected a few times. The chain is built from TRBV4-2 and TRBJ1-5, with D possibly being TRBD1 (6 bases). This CDR3 contains 14 residues. In germline, CDR1 is LGHNA, CDR2 YNFKEQ. The V end lost 4 bases, the J end lost 4 bases, and 11 bases lay between the germline ends. The CDR3 region has the DNA TGTGCCAGCAGCCCAGGACAGTTTAATCAGCCCCAGCATTTT. Protein sequence: CASSPGQFNQPQHF.

The rearrangement uses TRBV2 and TRBJ2-1, with 13 bases fitting TRBD2. After removal of 11 bases from V and 10 bases from J, the junction contained 8 bases not matched to a gene. CDR3 length: 13 residues. Germline V gene lookup returns CDR1 SNHLY and CDR2 FYNNEI. The CDR3, as DNA: TGTGCCGCCGGGACTAGCGGGAATTGGGAGCAGTTCTTC. Translation: CAAGTSGNWEQFF. The full variable domain, completed using reference TRBV2 and TRBJ2-1, is EPEVTQTPSHQVTQMGQEVILRCVPISNHLYFYWYRQILGQKVEFLVSFYNNEISEKSEIFDDQFSVERPDGSNFTLKIRSTKLEDSAMYFCAAGTSGNWEQFFGPGTRLTVL.

The gene calls are TRBV19 and TRBJ2-1, with 10 bases that match TRBD2. V lost 0 bases to trimming and J lost 1 base; unmatched junction nucleotides: 12. The CDR3 is 20 amino acids. Germline-derived CDR1 and CDR2 are LNHDA and SQIVND (reference sequence). CDR3 residues: CASSIDIGLQAGGSYNEQFF. The DNA for the CDR3 is TGTGCCAGTAGTATAGATATAGGTCTTCAAGCGGGAGGGTCCTACAATGAGCAGTTCTTC.

This clone showed up just once. This chain links TRBV9 with TRBJ2-1, with 12 bases that match TRBD2. Germline CDR1 SGDLS, CDR2 YYNGEE. Trimming removed 2 bases from V and 1 base from J; junction bases left unmatched: 4. This CDR3 spans 17 amino acids. CDR3 sequence (DNA): TGTGCCAGCAGCGTGACGACTAGCGGGGGATCCTACAATGAGCAGTTCTTC. It codes for CASSVTTSGGSYNEQFF. The variable domain in full, completed from reference TRBV9 and TRBJ2-1, reads DSGVTQTPKHLITATGQRVTLRCSPRSGDLSVYWYQQSLDQGLQFLIQYYNGEERAKGNILERFSAQQFPDLHSELNLSSLELGDSALYFCASSVTTSGGSYNEQFFGPGTRLTVL.

This chain joins TRBV7-9 and TRBJ1-2; TRBD1 matches 9 bases. This CDR3 has 15 amino acids. Germline trimming cut 5 bases from V and 4 bases from J; bases unmatched to any gene: 8. The germline gives CDR1 SEHNR, CDR2 FQNEAQ (reference sequence). CDR3 DNA: TGTGCCAGCAGCGCCCGGACAGGGGCGGGCTATGGCTACACCTTC. It yields the protein CASSARTGAGYGYTF. Drawing the rest from reference TRBV7-9 and TRBJ1-2, the complete variable domain is DTGVSQNPRHKITKRGQNVTFRCDPISEHNRLYWYRQTLGQGPEFLTYFQNEAQLEKSRLLSDRFSAERPKGSFSTLEIQRTEQGDSAMYLCASSARTGAGYGYTFGSGTRLTVV.

The chain is built from TRBV29-1 and TRBJ2-2; 10 bases are a match to TRBD1. Trimming cost V 6 bases and J 6 bases; bases outside gene matches: 7. The CDR3 runs to 14 residues. Germline CDR1 and CDR2: SQVTM and ANQGSEA. DNA of the CDR3: TGCAGCGTAACGACAGGGGGCGGGTCCGGGGAGCTGTTTTTT. This translates into CSVTTGGGSGELFF.

The chain recombines TRBV6-5 with TRBJ1-1; 8 bases are shared with TRBD1. The CDR3 has 14 residues. Losses at the gene ends were 2 bases for V and 4 bases for J; bases not matched to a gene: 3. Germline loops: CDR1 MNHEY, CDR2 SVGAGI. In DNA, the CDR3 is TGTGCCAGCAGTTACGGACAGGGATCCACTGAAGCTTTCTTT. Its protein product is CASSYGQGSTEAFF.

This sequence joins TRBV30 and TRBJ1-2; TRBD1 matches 7 bases. In germline, CDR1 is GTSNPN, CDR2 SVGIG (reference sequence). V dropped 1 base and J dropped 14; count of bases not matched to a gene: 10. The CDR3 runs to 12 residues. The CDR3 region is CAWSADRNGQTF. CDR3 nucleotide sequence: TGTGCCTGGAGTGCGGACAGGAACGGGCAGACCTTC.

V usage is TRBV13 and J usage is TRBJ2-7, with 7 bases fitting TRBD2. Looked up from germline, CDR1 is PRHDT and CDR2 is FYEKMQ (reference sequence). The trim removed 5 bases at V and 3 bases at J, leaving 4 bases unmatched. The CDR3 is 13 residues long. CDR3 coding DNA: TGTGCCAGCAGCCGGAGCGGGGTCTACGAGCAGTACTTC. Encoded protein: CASSRSGVYEQYF.

This CDR3 is CASSSAGLNYGYTF. The CDR3 bases are TGTGCCAGCAGCTCGGCAGGACTTAACTATGGCTACACCTTC. This chain joins TRBV7-8 and TRBJ1-2; the D is unclear. The CDR3 spans 14 residues. Germline V gives CDR1 SGHVS, CDR2 FQNEAQ. Trimming left V 4 bases short and J 1 base short, with 10 bases between.

The chain joins TRBV2 to TRBJ1-2; TRBD1 agrees at 8 bases. Per the germline V gene, CDR1 is SNHLY and CDR2 is FYNNEI. The CDR3 runs to 19 residues. V dropped 4 bases and J dropped 7; count of bases not matched to a gene: 23. CDR3 region: CASSVLSILFLQGDGGYTF. For the CDR3, the DNA is TGTGCCAGCAGTGTCCTCTCGATCCTATTTTTACAGGGGGACGGTGGCTACACCTTC.

The rearrangement joins TRBV7-9 to TRBJ2-5; 8 nucleotides agree with TRBD2. The V segment lost 6 bases and the J segment 5 bases; nucleotides outside the gene matches: 11. In germline, CDR1 is SEHNR, CDR2 FQNEAQ (reference sequence). There are 15 residues in the CDR3. CDR3 nucleotide sequence: TGTGCCAGCAGTCCTCTCTCCGCGGGAGGCGAGACCCAGTACTTC. This codes for CASSPLSAGGETQYF.

The chain couples TRBV18 to TRBJ1-1; tentatively, D is TRBD1 (5 bases). The CDR3 is 14 residues long. V lost 3 bases to trimming and J lost 5 bases, with 13 bases between them. CDR1 and CDR2 (germline): KGHSH, LQKENI. CDR3 DNA: TGTGCCAGCTCACCGGGGCTCGATGGTACTGAAGCTTTCTTT. It codes for CASSPGLDGTEAFF.

The J gene is TRBJ1-1, the V gene TRBV12-3 or TRBV12-4, with D possibly matching TRBD1 (6 bases). Trimming cost V 10 bases and J 6 bases, with 15 bases left between them. CDR3 size: 12 residues. CDR3 nucleotide sequence: TGTGCCAACCAATTAGGGGGGGCTGAAGCTTTCTTT. Translating it yields CANQLGGAEAFF.

The chain recombines TRBV6-2 or TRBV6-3 with TRBJ2-1, with 10 bases lining up with TRBD2. The CDR3 runs to 15 residues. Germline V gene lookup returns CDR1 MNHEY and CDR2 SVGEGT. V lost 5 bases and J lost 1; bases outside the gene matches: 2. This CDR3 reads CASSPAGGSYNEQFF. Written as DNA, the CDR3 is TGTGCCAGCAGTCCAGCGGGGGGGTCCTACAATGAGCAGTTCTTC.

The V gene is TRBV29-1, the J gene TRBJ2-1; TRBD2 matches 10 bases. The V gene's germline CDR1 is SQVTM and CDR2 ANQGSEA. The CDR3 covers 15 residues. V trimming: 5 bases; J trimming: 5 bases; junction bases outside the gene matches: 9. The CDR3 coding sequence is TGCAGCGTTAACCCGGGACTAGCGAGGGACAATGAGCAGTTCTTC. As protein: CSVNPGLARDNEQFF.